This TCR beta chain was sequenced during a study of CD8 T cells in Susac syndrome. Whole-study context: Among the Susac syndrome patients sequenced, six had active disease and eight or nine were in remission. General study points: CD4+ T cell repertoires in Susac syndrome exhibited no evidence of clonal expansion.

About 0.5 to 1 ug RNA was reverse transcribed with random hexamers. It was immunoSEQ multiplex PCR that amplified TCR beta CDR3 across 54 Vbeta and 13 Jbeta. TCRdb itself ran the immunoSEQ multiplex PCR reads through MiXCR, one entry per CDR3 protein. The repertoire has about 140,000 distinct CDR3 sequences, 85% to 95% of them found once; the top ten carry 0.14%. In regard to this clonotype: Its matching antigen is unknown.

This TCR was sampled from a human donor with Susac syndrome. Source material: CD4+ T cells from PBMCs.

This CDR3 reads CASSSGQGTGGYTF. Written as DNA, the CDR3 is TGTGCCAGCAGCTCGGGACAGGGAACTGGAGGCTACACCTTC. The V call is TRBV11-2, the J call TRBJ1-2; TRBD1 aligns across 9 bases. There are 14 residues in the CDR3. The V gene end was trimmed by 4 bases and the J gene end by 8 bases; junction bases not matched to a gene: 8. Germline values: CDR1 SGHAT, CDR2 FQNNGV.